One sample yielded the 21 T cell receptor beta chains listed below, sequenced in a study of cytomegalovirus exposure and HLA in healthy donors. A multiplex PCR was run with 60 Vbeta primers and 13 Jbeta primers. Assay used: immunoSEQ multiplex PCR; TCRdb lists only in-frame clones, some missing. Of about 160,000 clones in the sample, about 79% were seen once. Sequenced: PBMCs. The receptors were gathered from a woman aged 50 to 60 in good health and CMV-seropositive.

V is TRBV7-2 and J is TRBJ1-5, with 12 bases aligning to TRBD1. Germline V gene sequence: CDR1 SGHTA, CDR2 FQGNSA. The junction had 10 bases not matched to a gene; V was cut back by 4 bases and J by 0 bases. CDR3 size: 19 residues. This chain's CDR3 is CASSSRDRGQGYSNQPQHF. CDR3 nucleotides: TGTGCCAGCAGCTCTAGGGACAGGGGGCAAGGCTATAGCAATCAGCCCCAGCATTTT.

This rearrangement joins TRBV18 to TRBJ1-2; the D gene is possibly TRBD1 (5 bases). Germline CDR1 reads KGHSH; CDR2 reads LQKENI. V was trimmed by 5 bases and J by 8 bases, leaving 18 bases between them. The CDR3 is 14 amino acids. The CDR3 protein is CASSSGTPETGYTF. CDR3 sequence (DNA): TGTGCCAGCTCATCTGGGACTCCCGAAACGGGCTACACCTTC.

DNA for the CDR3: TGTGCCAGCTCACCGGGAGACAGGGGTGGTGGCTACACCTTC. Protein product: CASSPGDRGGGYTF. The gene calls are TRBV18 and TRBJ1-2, with 8 positions matching TRBD1. This CDR3 comprises 14 residues. Germline lookup yields CDR1 KGHSH and CDR2 LQKENI. With 3 bases clipped from V and 7 bases from J, the junction kept 7 bases outside the gene matches.

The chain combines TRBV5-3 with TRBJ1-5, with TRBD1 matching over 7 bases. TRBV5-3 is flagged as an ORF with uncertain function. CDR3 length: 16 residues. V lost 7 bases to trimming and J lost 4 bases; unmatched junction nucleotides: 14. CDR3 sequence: CARQFTQGQFNQPQHF. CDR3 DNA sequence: TGTGCCAGACAATTTACCCAGGGACAGTTTAATCAGCCCCAGCATTTT.

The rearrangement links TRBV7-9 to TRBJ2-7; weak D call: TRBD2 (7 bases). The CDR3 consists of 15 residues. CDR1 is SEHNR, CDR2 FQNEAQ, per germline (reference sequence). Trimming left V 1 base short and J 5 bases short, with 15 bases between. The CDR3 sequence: CASSLGSGGIDEQYF. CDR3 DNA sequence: TGTGCCAGCAGCTTAGGTTCGGGGGGCATCGACGAGCAGTACTTC.

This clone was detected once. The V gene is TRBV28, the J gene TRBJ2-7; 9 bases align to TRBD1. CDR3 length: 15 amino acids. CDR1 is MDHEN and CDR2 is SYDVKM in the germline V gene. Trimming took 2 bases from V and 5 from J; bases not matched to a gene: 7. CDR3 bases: TGTGCCAGCAGTTTAGCCGGGACAGGGATGAACGAGCAGTACTTC. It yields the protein CASSLAGTGMNEQYF. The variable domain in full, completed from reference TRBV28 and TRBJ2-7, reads DVKVTQSSRYLVKRTGEKVFLECVQDMDHENMFWYRQDPGLGLRLIYFSYDVKMKEKGDIPEGYSVSREKKERFSLILESASTNQTSMYLCASSLAGTGMNEQYFGPGTRLTVT.

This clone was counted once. The chain's CDR3 is CASSPQGIGELFF. In nucleotides, the CDR3 is TGTGCCAGTAGCCCACAGGGAATCGGGGAGCTGTTTTTT. The rearrangement uses TRBV19 and TRBJ2-2; D might be TRBD1 (6 bases). Looked up from germline, CDR1 is LNHDA and CDR2 is SQIVND (reference sequence). Trimming stripped 6 bases from V and 7 bases from J, with 12 bases between. The length of the CDR3 is 13 residues.

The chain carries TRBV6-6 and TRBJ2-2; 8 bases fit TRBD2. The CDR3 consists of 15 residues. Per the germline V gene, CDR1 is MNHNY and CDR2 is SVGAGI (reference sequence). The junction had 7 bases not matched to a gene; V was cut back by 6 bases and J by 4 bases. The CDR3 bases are TGTGCCAGCAGCCGGGGGGGCCTGGTCACCGGGGAGCTGTTTTTT. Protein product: CASSRGGLVTGELFF.

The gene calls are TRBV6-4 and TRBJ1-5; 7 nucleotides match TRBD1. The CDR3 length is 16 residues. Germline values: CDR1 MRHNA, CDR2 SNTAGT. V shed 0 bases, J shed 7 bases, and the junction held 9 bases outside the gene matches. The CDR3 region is CASSDSETGATQPQHF. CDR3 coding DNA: TGTGCCAGCAGTGACTCGGAAACAGGGGCGACACAGCCCCAGCATTTT.

The CDR3 DNA reads as TGTGCCAGCAGCCCGATACCATCGGGGGTTCATGGCTACACCTTC. This gives the protein CASSPIPSGVHGYTF. V and J are TRBV7-9 and TRBJ1-2, with D possibly TRBD1 on 5 matching bases. V was cut by 5 bases and J by 6 bases, with 19 bases left in between. CDR1 SEHNR and CDR2 FQNEAQ come from the germline V gene (reference sequence). The CDR3 spans 15 residues.

CDR3 sequence: CASSESREVEAFF. The CDR3 nucleotides are TGCGCCAGCAGTGAGTCGCGAGAGGTTGAAGCTTTCTTT. This sequence joins TRBV10-1 and TRBJ1-1, with no clear D. The CDR3 runs to 13 residues. Germline-derived CDR1 and CDR2 are WNHNN and SYGVQD (reference sequence). V was pared by 0 bases and J by 7 bases, with 9 bases between.

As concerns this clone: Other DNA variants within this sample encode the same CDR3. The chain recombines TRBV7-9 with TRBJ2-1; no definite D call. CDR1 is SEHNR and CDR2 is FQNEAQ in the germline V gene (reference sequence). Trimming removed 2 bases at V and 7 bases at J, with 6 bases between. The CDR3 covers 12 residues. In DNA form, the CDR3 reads TGTGCCAGCAGCTTAACGCTAAATGAGCAGTTCTTC. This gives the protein CASSLTLNEQFF.

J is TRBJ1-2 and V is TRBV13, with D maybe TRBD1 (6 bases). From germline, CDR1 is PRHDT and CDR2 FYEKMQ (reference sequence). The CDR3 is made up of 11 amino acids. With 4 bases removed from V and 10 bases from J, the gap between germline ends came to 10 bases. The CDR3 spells CASSSWTDYTF. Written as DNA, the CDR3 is TGTGCCAGCAGCTCCTGGACAGACTACACCTTC.

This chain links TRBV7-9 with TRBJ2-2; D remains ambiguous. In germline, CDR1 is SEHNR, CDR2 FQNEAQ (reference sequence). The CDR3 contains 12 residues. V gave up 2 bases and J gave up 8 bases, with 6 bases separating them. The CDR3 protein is CASSLFLGELFF. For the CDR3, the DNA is TGTGCCAGCAGCTTATTTCTGGGGGAGCTGTTTTTT.

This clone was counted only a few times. The CDR3 loop is CASSPLRDRDRGMWYGYTF. In nucleotides, the CDR3 is TGTGCCAGCAGCCCACTGAGAGACCGGGACAGGGGGATGTGGTATGGCTACACCTTC. This chain links TRBV7-9 with TRBJ1-2; the match to TRBD1 covers 11 bases. Germline CDR1 is SEHNR and CDR2 is FQNEAQ (reference sequence). V lost 5 bases and J lost 5; bases outside the gene matches: 19. The CDR3 runs 19 residues. The variable domain in full, with the rest retrieved from reference TRBV7-9 and TRBJ1-2, is DTGVSQNPRHKITKRGQNVTFRCDPISEHNRLYWYRQTLGQGPEFLTYFQNEAQLEKSRLLSDRFSAERPKGSFSTLEIQRTEQGDSAMYLCASSPLRDRDRGMWYGYTFGSGTRLTVV.

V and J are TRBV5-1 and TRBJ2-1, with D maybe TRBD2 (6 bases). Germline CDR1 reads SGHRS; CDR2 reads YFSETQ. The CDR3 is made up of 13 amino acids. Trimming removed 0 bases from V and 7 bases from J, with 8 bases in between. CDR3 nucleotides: TGCGCCAGCAGCTTGGCCGGGGGAAATGAGCAGTTCTTC. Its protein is CASSLAGGNEQFF.

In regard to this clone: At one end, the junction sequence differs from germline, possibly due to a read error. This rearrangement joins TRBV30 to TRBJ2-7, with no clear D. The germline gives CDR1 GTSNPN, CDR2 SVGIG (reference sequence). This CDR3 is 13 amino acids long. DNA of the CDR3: TGTGCCTGGAGTAAGCTGGGCCCCTACGAGCAGTGCTTC. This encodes CAWSKLGPYEQCF.

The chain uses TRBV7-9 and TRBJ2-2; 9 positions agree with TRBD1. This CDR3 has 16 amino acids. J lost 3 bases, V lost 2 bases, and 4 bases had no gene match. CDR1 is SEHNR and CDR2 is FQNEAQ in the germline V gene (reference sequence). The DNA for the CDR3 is TGTGCCAGCAGCTTAAGGGACAGGGTCGACACCGGGGAGCTGTTTTTT. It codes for CASSLRDRVDTGELFF.

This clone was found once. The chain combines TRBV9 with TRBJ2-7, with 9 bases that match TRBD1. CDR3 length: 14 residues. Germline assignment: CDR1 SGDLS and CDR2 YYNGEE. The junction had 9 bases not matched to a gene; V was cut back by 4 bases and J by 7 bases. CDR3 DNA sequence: TGTGCCAGCAGCACCCGGACAGGGGATTTGGAGCAGTACTTC. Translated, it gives CASSTRTGDLEQYF.

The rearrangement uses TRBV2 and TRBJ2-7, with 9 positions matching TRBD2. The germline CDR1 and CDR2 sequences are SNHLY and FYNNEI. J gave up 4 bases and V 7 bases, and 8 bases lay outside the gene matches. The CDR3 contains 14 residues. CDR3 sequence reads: CASNGGRVGYEQYF. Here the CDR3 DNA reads TGTGCCAGCAACGGCGGGAGGGTCGGTTACGAGCAGTACTTC. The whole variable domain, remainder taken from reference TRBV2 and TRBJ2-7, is EPEVTQTPSHQVTQMGQEVILRCVPISNHLYFYWYRQILGQKVEFLVSFYNNEISEKSEIFDDQFSVERPDGSNFTLKIRSTKLEDSAMYFCASNGGRVGYEQYFGPGTRLTVT.

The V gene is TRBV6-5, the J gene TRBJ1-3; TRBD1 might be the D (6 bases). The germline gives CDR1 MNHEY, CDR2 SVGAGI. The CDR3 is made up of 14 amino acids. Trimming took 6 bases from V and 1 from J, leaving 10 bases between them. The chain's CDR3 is CASRSGTSGNTIYF. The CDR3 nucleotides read TGTGCCAGCAGATCCGGGACATCTGGAAACACCATATATTTT.